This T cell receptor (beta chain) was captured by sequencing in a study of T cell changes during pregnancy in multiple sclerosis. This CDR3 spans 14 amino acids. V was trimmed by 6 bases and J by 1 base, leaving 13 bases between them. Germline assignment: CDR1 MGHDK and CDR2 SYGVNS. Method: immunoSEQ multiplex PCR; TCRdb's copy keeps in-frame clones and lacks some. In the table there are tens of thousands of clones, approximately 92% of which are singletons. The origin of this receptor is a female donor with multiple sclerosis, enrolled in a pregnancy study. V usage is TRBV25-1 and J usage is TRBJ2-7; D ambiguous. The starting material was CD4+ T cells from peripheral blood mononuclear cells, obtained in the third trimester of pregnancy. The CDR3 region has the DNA TGTGCCAGCAGCCCCGCCGGTGATTCCTACGAGCAGTACTTC. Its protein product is CASSPAGDSYEQYF.